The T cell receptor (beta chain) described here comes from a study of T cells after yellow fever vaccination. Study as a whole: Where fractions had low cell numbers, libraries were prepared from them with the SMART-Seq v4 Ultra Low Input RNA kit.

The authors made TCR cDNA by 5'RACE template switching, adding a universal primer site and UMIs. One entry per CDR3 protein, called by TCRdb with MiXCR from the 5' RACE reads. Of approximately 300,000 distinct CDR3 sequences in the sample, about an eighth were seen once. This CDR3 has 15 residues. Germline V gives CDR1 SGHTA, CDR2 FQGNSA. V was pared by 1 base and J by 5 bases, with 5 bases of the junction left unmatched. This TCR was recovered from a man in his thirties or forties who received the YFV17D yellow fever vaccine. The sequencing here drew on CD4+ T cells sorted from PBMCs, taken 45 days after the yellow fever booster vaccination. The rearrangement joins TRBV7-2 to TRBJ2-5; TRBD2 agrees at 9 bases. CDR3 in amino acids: CASSLGLAGMETQYF. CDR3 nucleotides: TGTGCCAGCAGCTTAGGTCTAGCGGGAATGGAGACCCAGTACTTC.